The sample holds many counts of the clone carrying this T cell receptor beta chain. Its antigen is unknown. Germline assignment: CDR1 SGHRS and CDR2 YFSETQ. V lost 0 bases and J 6 bases, leaving 10 bases between the germline ends. The CDR3 length is 14 residues. The data belong to a study of T cells after yellow fever vaccination. Study-level background: Preparation used SMART-Seq v4 Ultra Low Input for the low-cell-number fractions.

Study-level points and caveats: Abundant clonotypes (contaminants from the bulk population) could be present in FACS-sorted repertoires.

TCRdb re-derived calls from the 5' RACE reads in MiXCR, one entry per CDR3 protein. In the table there are some 250,000 distinct CDR3 sequences, more than 3.5% of which are singletons. The source was PBMCs, collected 15 days after the yellow fever booster vaccination. The gene calls are TRBV5-1 and TRBJ2-1; possible D gene TRBD1, 5 bases. This sequence originates from a man aged 18 to 29 who received the YFV17D yellow fever vaccine. CDR3: CASSLGDRFNEQFF. The CDR3 bases are TGCGCCAGCAGCTTGGGTGACAGATTCAATGAGCAGTTCTTC. The full variable domain, completed using reference TRBV5-1 and TRBJ2-1, is KAGVTQTPRYLIKTRGQQVTLSCSPISGHRSVSWYQQTPGQGLQFLFEYFSETQRNKGNFPGRFSGRQFSNSRSEMNVSTLELGDSALYLCASSLGDRFNEQFFGPGTRLTVL.